This T cell receptor beta chain appears in the sequencing data of a study of OX40 agonist ivuxolimab in advanced cancers. Study-level information: Earlier anti-PD-1, anti-PD-L1 or anti-CTLA-4 therapy was permitted; 40% had received some. One patient with hepatocellular carcinoma and two with cutaneous melanoma, three in all, had partial responses. Study-wide results and limits: Circulating CD4+ and CD8+ T cells showed clonal expansion by week 6 at 0.1 to 3.0 mg/kg. Normalized expansion of T-cell clones was also low for some nonresponders.

Clones were read by immunoSEQ multiplex PCR, and TCRdb kept only the in-frame ones, dropping some. This table has 50,000 to 70,000 clones, roughly 93% appearing once. The CDR3 has 17 residues. The trim removed 3 bases at V and 7 bases at J, leaving 13 bases unmatched. Looked up from germline, CDR1 is SGDLS and CDR2 is YYNGEE. A note on this clone: The target antigen is unknown.

This TCR was sampled from an adult with an advanced solid tumor such as melanoma, head and neck, liver or kidney cancer. The sequencing here drew on CD4+ or CD8+ T cells sorted from blood, taken in a trial of the OX40 agonist ivuxolimab. The chain combines TRBV9 with TRBJ2-3; 11 bases agree with TRBD2. CDR3 sequence reads: CASSDVGQASGRHTQYF. CDR3 in DNA: TGTGCCAGCAGCGACGTCGGTCAGGCTAGCGGGAGGCATACGCAGTATTTT.